The clone carrying this TCR beta chain was seen a single time. Its antigen remains unknown. The PCR employed 60 Vbeta primers together with 13 Jbeta primers. This table comes from immunoSEQ multiplex PCR, and its TCRdb copy is limited to in-frame clones, with some not included. The table has 200,000 to 250,000 clones, 65% to 85% seen once; the top ten hold about 3%. This entry is derived from a study of cytomegalovirus exposure and HLA in healthy donors. Study observations and caveats: Reports credit the classifier with highly specific, highly sensitive diagnosis of cytomegalovirus status. It emerged from a later analysis that several of the most significant clusters appeared to be linked to common viral pathogens. Differences between HLA loci emerged in a later analysis of TCR association rates, with DRB1 most and HLA-C fewest. Some V segments, TRBV6-2 and TRBV6-3 among them, were indistinguishable and were therefore excluded.

V was pared by 3 bases and J by 1 base, with 10 bases of the junction left unmatched. Germline CDR1 reads MDHEN; CDR2 reads SYDVKM. The length of the CDR3 is 17 residues. Sequences were obtained from PBMCs. This TCR was recovered from a man younger than 40 in good health and CMV-seronegative. The chain links TRBV28 to TRBJ2-5; 8 bases align to TRBD2. This CDR3 is CASSLGLVGGSQETQYF. CDR3 DNA: TGTGCCAGCAGTTTGGGACTAGTCGGGGGCTCCCAAGAGACCCAGTACTTC.